This TCR beta chain was identified in a study of T cell repertoires in cytomegalovirus infection (dated by TCRdb to about 2019). Background on the whole study: Peptide stimulations targeted recently identified HLA-C-restricted CMV epitopes, whose presentation resists viral immunomodulation, together with well-studied HLA-B-restricted epitopes. Donor HLA type was relevant to the analysis, as public TCR beta signatures indicated carriage of CMV infection together with the matching HLA type. Broad study findings and their caveats: Carriers of CMV infection plus the relevant HLA type were discriminated by the cumulative frequency of public TCR beta family members in the study cohort and in an independent roughly 370-donor cohort. In the ex vivo response, HLA-C-restricted CMV-specific TCR beta clonotypes were dominant, and in two of eight donors the single most frequent clonotype came from this HLA-C-restricted group.

What the treatment or condition label conveys for this sample: in vitro stimulation with specific CMV peptide epitopes to enrich CMV-specific T cells. This clonotype was seen only a few times. The antigen this receptor binds is unknown. The input lacks base qualities; no much larger clone sits a single base away. The instrument given in TCRdb is Illumina HiSeq 1500. TCRdb reprocessing: public reads trimmed at Q25 with fastp, clones called with MiXCR, in-frame beta chains kept. Rows matching on CDR3 protein sequence are summarized as one entry with the most common DNA and genes. This sample holds 600,000 to 700,000 distinct CDR3 sequences; around 32% were observed only once. About 20% of the sample is held by the ten biggest clonotypes. V is reduced by 7 bases and J by 6 bases, leaving a spacing of 19 bases between them. CDR1 and CDR2, looked up from the germline V gene (reference sequence), are MNHNY and SVGAGI. Spanning cysteine to phenylalanine, the CDR3 consists of 15 amino acids. Only the CDR3 DNA stays, 45 bases, in frame from base 1.

The source is a human donor in good health (CMV status not recorded). Some clones in this sample may be carry-over from other donors' samples. The sample was cultured PBMCs, taken from culture after CMV antigen stimulation. Recombination connected TRBV6-6 to TRBJ2-1; the D gene assignment is ambiguous. In nucleotides, the sequence is TGTGCCAGCACCCTGGAAGGGCCGCAAGCCAATGAGCAGTTCTTC. Its translation reads: CASTLEGPQANEQFF.